This T cell receptor beta chain originates from a study of blood T cell repertoires in COVID-19. Study as a whole: The United States, Italy and Spain supplied acute and convalescent COVID-19 samples. PBMCs, B-cell-depleted T cells, or T cells provided the cDNA or gDNA that made up the material.

Authors' data handling: Scientists estimated how many nucleated cells there were by amplifying reference gene primers. Produced via immunoSEQ multiplex PCR; TCRdb's table is partial and in-frame only. From that table come the V and J calls and clone size; the DNA was used to work out D and trimming. The sample carries about 150,000 clones, roughly four fifths recorded once. Seattle cases were enrolled at active infection and followed longitudinally. The sequenced sample consisted of peripheral blood. This TCR came from an elderly woman with COVID-19, enrolled during active disease.

Here the CDR3 DNA reads TGTGCCAGCAGGAAAGGCGGGCGGGGATTCTCCTACGAGCAGTACTTC. Translating it yields CASRKGGRGFSYEQYF. The chain has TRBV27 and TRBJ2-7; TRBD2 might be the D (6 bases). V dropped 6 bases and J dropped 0 bases, with 18 bases sitting between them. Germline assignment: CDR1 MNHEY and CDR2 SMNVEV (reference sequence). The CDR3 has 16 amino acids.